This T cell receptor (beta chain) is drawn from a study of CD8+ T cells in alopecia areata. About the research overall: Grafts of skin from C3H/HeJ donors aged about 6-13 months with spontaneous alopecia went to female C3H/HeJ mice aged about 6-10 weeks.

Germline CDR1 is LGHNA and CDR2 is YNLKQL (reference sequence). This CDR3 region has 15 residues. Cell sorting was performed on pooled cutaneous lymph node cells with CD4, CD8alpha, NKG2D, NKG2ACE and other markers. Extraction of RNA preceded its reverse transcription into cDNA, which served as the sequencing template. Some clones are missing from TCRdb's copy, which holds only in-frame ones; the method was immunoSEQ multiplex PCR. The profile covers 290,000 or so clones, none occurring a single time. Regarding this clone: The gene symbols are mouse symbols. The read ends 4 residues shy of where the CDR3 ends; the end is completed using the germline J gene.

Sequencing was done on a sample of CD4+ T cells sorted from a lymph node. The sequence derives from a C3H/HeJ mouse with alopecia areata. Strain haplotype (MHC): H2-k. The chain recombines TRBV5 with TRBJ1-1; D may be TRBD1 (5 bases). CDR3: CASSQERLGGGEVFF. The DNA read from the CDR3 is TGTGCCAGCAGCCAAGAAAGGCTGGGGGGGGGA.